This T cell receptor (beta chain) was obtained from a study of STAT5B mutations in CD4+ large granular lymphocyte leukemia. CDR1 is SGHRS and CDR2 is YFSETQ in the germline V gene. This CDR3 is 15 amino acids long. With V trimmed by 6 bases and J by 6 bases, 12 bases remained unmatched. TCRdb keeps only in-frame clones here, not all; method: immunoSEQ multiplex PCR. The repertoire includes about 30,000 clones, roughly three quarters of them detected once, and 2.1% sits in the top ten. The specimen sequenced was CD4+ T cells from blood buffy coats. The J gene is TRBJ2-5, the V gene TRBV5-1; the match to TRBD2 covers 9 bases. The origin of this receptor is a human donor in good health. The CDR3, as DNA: TGCGCCAGCACCCGAATAGCGGGGGACCTCCAGACCCAGTACTTC. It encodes CASTRIAGDLQTQYF.